This T cell receptor beta chain is drawn from a study of PD-L1 blockade in urothelial cancer. Notes on the study in general: Tumor-associated clones in blood expanded more at 3 weeks in durable-benefit patients.

The CDR3 sequence is 15 residues long. Germline V lookup: CDR1 MNHNS, CDR2 SASEGT. Method: immunoSEQ multiplex PCR; TCRdb's copy keeps in-frame clones and lacks some. Of just under 30,000 clones listed, around 90% are singletons. The sample holds a few counts of this clone. Its antigen is unidentified. At one of its ends the junction is not consistent with the germline gene, which may arise from a read error. It was locally advanced or metastatic urothelial carcinoma that patients had. Patients yielded 1 to 8 samples each, pretreatment and on-treatment. The material was PBMCs, obtained around atezolizumab (anti-PD-L1) treatment. The chain links TRBV6-1 to TRBJ2-2, with 9 bases lining up with TRBD1. The sequence was obtained from a man aged 50-59 years with urothelial cancer. The CDR3 region is CAGTGNGFGTGELFF. Written as DNA, the CDR3 is TGCGCCGGGACAGGGAACGGTTTCGGGACCGGGGAGCTGTTTTTT.